The 13 T cell receptor beta chains listed next were all sequenced from one sample in a study of OX40 agonist ivuxolimab in advanced cancers. Using immunoSEQ multiplex PCR, the repertoire was profiled, and TCRdb retains in-frame clones only, with some absent. The table has under 85,000 clones, approximately 78% seen once; the top ten hold approximately 5%. The material was CD4+ or CD8+ T cells sorted from blood, obtained in a trial of the OX40 agonist ivuxolimab. The receptors derive from an adult with an advanced solid tumor such as melanoma, head and neck, liver or kidney cancer.

This clone has just a few counts. The rearrangement uses TRBV7-9 and TRBJ2-5; the D gene is possibly TRBD2 (6 bases). The V gene's germline CDR1 is SEHNR and CDR2 FQNEAQ (reference sequence). Trimming left V 1 base short and J 2 bases short, with 14 bases between. The CDR3 runs to 16 residues. CDR3 nucleotides: TGTGCCAGCAGCTTAGTTGGAGGAGGGGCGCAAGAGACCCAGTACTTC. This codes for CASSLVGGGAQETQYF.

The chain links TRBV11-3 to TRBJ1-2; 8 bases map to TRBD1. Trimming at V came to 5 bases and at J to 4 bases, leaving 0 bases not matched to a gene. The CDR3 contains 12 residues. Germline-derived CDR1 and CDR2 are SGHNT and YENEEA. The DNA of the CDR3 is TGTGCCAGCAGCGACAGGGGCTATGGCTACACCTTC. Translated: CASSDRGYGYTF.

This clone occurred once. The chain combines TRBV6-4 with TRBJ2-2, with unresolved D. Trimming shortened V by 3 bases and J by 0 bases, and 20 bases separated the two germline ends. The CDR3 runs to 19 residues. Looked up from germline, CDR1 is MRHNA and CDR2 is SNTAGT. The CDR3 reads CASSEGSSPLFANTGELFF. Here the CDR3 DNA reads TGTGCCAGCAGTGAAGGTAGCAGTCCTCTTTTCGCGAACACCGGGGAGCTGTTTTTT.

In this sample, this clone turned up a few times. V and J are TRBV7-9 and TRBJ1-6, with a tentative D call TRBD1 (5 bases). Germline CDR1 SEHNR, CDR2 FQNEAQ (reference sequence). Between the trimmed V and J ends, which lost 7 bases and 7 bases, there was a span of 14 bases. This CDR3 has 14 amino acids. CDR3 coding DNA: TGTGCCAGCACTTCGGAGGCAGGGAATTCACCCCTCCACTTT. Protein product: CASTSEAGNSPLHF.

This chain connects TRBV7-9 to TRBJ1-1, with D possibly TRBD1 on 6 matching bases. CDR3 length: 15 residues. V was cut by 1 base and J by 0 bases, with 9 bases left in between. CDR1 and CDR2 from the germline V gene are SEHNR and FQNEAQ (reference sequence). As DNA, the CDR3 is TGTGCCAGCAGCTTAGGTCGGACAGTGAACACTGAAGCTTTCTTT. Its protein is CASSLGRTVNTEAFF.

The chain recombines TRBV19 with TRBJ1-5; 10 nucleotides line up with TRBD1. The CDR3 covers 17 residues. The V gene's germline CDR1 is LNHDA and CDR2 SQIVND (reference sequence). V shed 5 bases, J shed 4 bases, and the junction held 11 bases outside the gene matches. The CDR3 protein is CASSPDRGRNWNQPQHF. CDR3 DNA: TGTGCCAGTAGTCCCGACAGGGGGCGAAATTGGAATCAGCCCCAGCATTTT.

This chain links TRBV19 with TRBJ2-1, with TRBD2 matching 9 bases. The CDR3 length is 16 residues. V was clipped by 8 bases and J by 0 bases; unmatched bases: 8. CDR1 is LNHDA, CDR2 SQIVND, per germline (reference sequence). In DNA, the CDR3 is TGTGCCAGTCGAGATAGCGGGGGAAGCTCCTACAATGAGCAGTTCTTC. This translates into CASRDSGGSSYNEQFF.

The gene calls are TRBV18 and TRBJ1-1; D remains ambiguous. CDR1 is KGHSH, CDR2 LQKENI, per germline. The CDR3 is made up of 13 amino acids. Trimming cost V 4 bases and J 2 bases, with 8 bases left between them. This chain's CDR3 is CASSLGPNTEAFF. DNA for the CDR3: TGTGCCAGCTCACTCGGACCAAACACTGAAGCTTTCTTT.

This chain links TRBV5-1 with TRBJ2-3; D perhaps matches TRBD2 (6 bases). Germline lookup yields CDR1 SGHRS and CDR2 YFSETQ. The CDR3 has 18 amino acids. Trimming pared 8 bases from V and 2 bases from J, leaving 27 bases between. The CDR3, as DNA: TGCGCCAGGGTAACTAGCTGGGCCCTGCGGCCCGTCACAGATACGCAGTATTTT. Translating gives CARVTSWALRPVTDTQYF.

V usage is TRBV7-9 and J usage is TRBJ2-3; 7 nucleotides align to TRBD1. The CDR3 runs to 15 residues. Germline CDR1 and CDR2: SEHNR and FQNEAQ (reference sequence). Unmatched junction bases numbered 6, after V lost 1 base and J lost 5 bases. The CDR3 region is CASSLGQGAVDTQYF. Here the CDR3 DNA reads TGTGCCAGCAGCTTAGGACAGGGCGCGGTAGATACGCAGTATTTT.

The CDR3 nucleotides read TGTGCCAGTAGACTGGGACGCCGTACAAACCAGCCCCAGCATTTT. Protein sequence: CASRLGRRTNQPQHF. The genes are TRBV19 and TRBJ1-5; D might be TRBD1 (5 bases). Germline values: CDR1 LNHDA, CDR2 SQIVND (reference sequence). Trimming removed 6 bases at V and 7 bases at J, with 19 bases between. The CDR3 length is 15 residues.

CDR3 loop: CASTHGGAYNEQFF. DNA for the CDR3: TGTGCCAGTACCCACGGGGGGGCCTACAATGAGCAGTTCTTC. The chain is built from TRBV19 and TRBJ2-1; the match to TRBD2 covers 8 bases. Germline V gene sequence: CDR1 LNHDA, CDR2 SQIVND (reference sequence). V dropped 7 bases and J dropped 2; count of bases not matched to a gene: 4. The CDR3 runs to 14 residues.

This clone has more than one count but fewer than ten. V and J are TRBV27 and TRBJ1-4, with D tentatively TRBD1 (6 bases). The CDR3 is made up of 15 amino acids. Germline loops: CDR1 MNHEY, CDR2 SMNVEV (reference sequence). V dropped 7 bases and J dropped 3 bases, with 15 bases sitting between them. CDR3 nucleotide sequence: TGTGCCAGCACCAGTTTGGGGGCAGCTAATGAAAAACTGTTTTTT. Amino acid sequence: CASTSLGAANEKLFF. Full variable domain (missing parts from reference TRBV27 and TRBJ1-4): EAQVTQNPRYLITVTGKKLTVTCSQNMNHEYMSWYRQDPGLGLRQIYYSMNVEVTDKGDVPEGYKVSRKEKRNFPLILESPSPNQTSLYFCASTSLGAANEKLFFGSGTQLSVL.